The 28 T cell receptor beta chains below were found in one sample sequenced in a study of beta chain features in type 1 diabetes. The entirety of the isolated RNA underwent reverse transcription, so expressed TCRB transcripts were sequenced. The table came from immunoSEQ multiplex PCR; TCRdb's copy has only in-frame clones and leaves some out. The sample consists of fewer than 150,000 clones, about 7% of them appearing once. Sequencing was performed on central memory CD4+ T cells from blood. Receptors originate from a woman between 25 and 40 years old in good health.

The chain recombines TRBV6-1 with TRBJ1-2; TRBD1 matches 10 bases. The CDR3 is 15 residues long. Germline V CDR1 and CDR2: MNHNS, SASEGT. Trimming cost V 5 bases and J 9 bases; bases outside gene matches: 12. CDR3 DNA sequence: TGTGCCAGCAGTCCCGGAGGGACAGGGGATTGGAGCTACACCTTC. Encoded protein: CASSPGGTGDWSYTF.

The chain has TRBV7-8 and TRBJ1-1; 7 bases align to TRBD1. Germline-derived CDR1 and CDR2 are SGHVS and FQNEAQ. After removal of 2 bases from V and 6 bases from J, the junction contained 3 bases not matched to a gene. CDR3 length: 13 residues. CDR3 in amino acids: CASSLLGGSEAFF. The DNA of the CDR3 is TGTGCCAGCAGCTTACTAGGGGGCTCTGAAGCTTTCTTT.

This clone was seen many times. V usage is TRBV30 and J usage is TRBJ1-5, with 8 nucleotides matching TRBD1. This CDR3 region has 13 residues. CDR1 is GTSNPN and CDR2 is SVGIG in the germline V gene (reference sequence). Trimming at V came to 4 bases and at J to 4 bases, leaving 3 bases not matched to a gene. CDR3 in amino acids: CAWTQGGNQPQHF. The CDR3 coding sequence is TGTGCCTGGACACAGGGGGGAAATCAGCCCCAGCATTTT.

The chain recombines TRBV10-3 with TRBJ2-7, with a tentative D call TRBD2 (5 bases). The CDR3 contains 14 residues. Germline CDR1 and CDR2: ENHRY and SYGVKD. V was shortened by 5 bases and J by 3 bases, with 14 bases between the two germline ends. This CDR3 reads CAISQTVGNYEQYF. The DNA for the CDR3 is TGTGCCATCAGTCAGACCGTCGGGAACTACGAGCAGTACTTC.

The gene calls are TRBV5-1 and TRBJ2-5, with 10 positions matching TRBD2. V trimming: 0 bases; J trimming: 5 bases; junction bases outside the gene matches: 10. This CDR3 is built from 17 residues. Germline V gene lookup returns CDR1 SGHRS and CDR2 YFSETQ. CDR3 DNA: TGCGCCAGCAGCTTGGCCGGAATAGCGGGAGGTCTGGAGACCCAGTACTTC. It codes for CASSLAGIAGGLETQYF.

This sequence joins TRBV28 and TRBJ2-7; 11 nucleotides line up with TRBD1. Germline loops: CDR1 MDHEN, CDR2 SYDVKM. The ends lost 5 bases at V and 4 bases at J; junction bases unmatched: 7. This CDR3 is 15 amino acids long. The CDR3 region is CASSRPGTGGYEQYF. For the CDR3, the DNA is TGTGCCAGCAGTCGACCCGGGACAGGGGGTTACGAGCAGTACTTC.

The chain joins TRBV30 to TRBJ2-7, with TRBD1 matching 8 bases. This CDR3 has 16 amino acids. Germline V gene data show CDR1 as GTSNPN and CDR2 as SVGIG (reference sequence). With 2 bases clipped from V and 6 bases from J, the junction kept 15 bases outside the gene matches. CDR3 nucleotides: TGTGCCTGGAGTCCTTCCCAGGGGGCGCGTCTCCGCGAGCAGTACTTC. This codes for CAWSPSQGARLREQYF.

The J gene is TRBJ2-7, the V gene TRBV25-1; TRBD1 might be the D (6 bases). Germline loops: CDR1 MGHDK, CDR2 SYGVNS. Trimming cost V 5 bases and J 5 bases, with 10 bases left between them. The CDR3 is made up of 12 amino acids. The CDR3: CASSLQGHEQYF. CDR3 DNA sequence: TGTGCCAGCAGTTTACAGGGCCACGAGCAGTACTTC.

Remarks on this clone: The sample contains more than one DNA sequence encoding this CDR3. The gene calls are TRBV29-1 and TRBJ1-1, with 8 bases aligning to TRBD1. After removal of 6 bases from V and 2 bases from J, the junction contained 2 bases not matched to a gene. CDR1 SQVTM and CDR2 ANQGSEA come from the germline V gene. The CDR3 contains 12 residues. CDR3 nucleotides: TGCAGCGTGGGGACAGGCAACACTGAAGCTTTCTTT. Its protein product is CSVGTGNTEAFF.

This clone was counted between two and nine times. CDR3 region: CASSLRRDGGFSGEQYF. The CDR3 DNA reads TGTGCCAGCAGCTTAAGGCGTGACGGGGGATTTTCGGGCGAGCAGTACTTC. V gene TRBV7-2 combines with J gene TRBJ2-7, with a tentative D call TRBD2 (6 bases). Germline V CDR1 and CDR2: SGHTA, FQGNSA. V dropped 2 bases and J dropped 6 bases, with 23 bases sitting between them. This CDR3 contains 17 residues. The full variable domain, with the rest looked up from reference TRBV7-2 and TRBJ2-7, is GAGVSQSPSNKVTEKGKDVELRCDPISGHTALYWYRQSLGQGLEFLIYFQGNSAPDKSGLPSDRFSAERTGGSVSTLTIQRTQQEDSAVYLCASSLRRDGGFSGEQYFGPGTRLTVT.

This chain uses TRBV2 with TRBJ2-3, with D tentatively TRBD1 (5 bases). The CDR3 runs to 14 residues. Trimming cost V 6 bases and J 9 bases, with 19 bases left between them. Germline V lookup: CDR1 SNHLY, CDR2 FYNNEI. For the CDR3, the DNA is TGTGCCAGCAGCCAGGACACGGCCCTTTCCACGCAGTATTTT. Its protein is CASSQDTALSTQYF.

The table lists this clone with a few counts. The chain carries TRBV5-4 and TRBJ1-5; D ambiguous. From germline, CDR1 is SGHNT and CDR2 YYREEE (reference sequence). The length of the CDR3 is 15 residues. V was clipped by 4 bases and J by 0 bases, with 11 bases between them. The CDR3 loop is CASSLWQPSNQPQHF. CDR3 nucleotides: TGTGCCAGCAGCCTTTGGCAACCTAGCAATCAGCCCCAGCATTTT.

This clone was seen more than once but under ten times. The chain uses TRBV5-8 and TRBJ2-3; 11 bases agree with TRBD2. The CDR3 is made up of 16 amino acids. The germline V gene has CDR1 SGHTS and CDR2 YDEGEE. V trimming: 4 bases; J trimming: 11 bases; junction bases outside the gene matches: 15. CDR3 loop: CASSDTRTSGPARQYF. CDR3 in DNA: TGTGCCAGCAGCGATACGAGGACTAGCGGGCCCGCTCGGCAGTATTTT.

The chain joins TRBV7-2 to TRBJ1-3; D is ambiguous. Germline CDR1 reads SGHTA; CDR2 reads FQGNSA. Trimming shortened V by 5 bases and J by 2 bases, and 13 bases separated the two germline ends. The CDR3 spans 15 residues. The CDR3 nucleotides are TGTGCCAGCAGCCAGATGTGGGGAGCTGGAAACACCATATATTTT. Protein product: CASSQMWGAGNTIYF.

The gene calls are TRBV5-1 and TRBJ2-2; D unclear. Trimming pared 0 bases from V and 4 bases from J, leaving 10 bases between. From germline, CDR1 is SGHRS and CDR2 YFSETQ. CDR3 length: 15 residues. The CDR3 DNA reads TGCGCCAGCAGCTTGGACAGTTCGGTCACCGGGGAGCTGTTTTTT. Amino acids: CASSLDSSVTGELFF.

V is TRBV5-4 and J is TRBJ2-7, with 16 bases aligning to TRBD2. The CDR3 extends over 16 amino acids. Germline lookup yields CDR1 SGHNT and CDR2 YYREEE (reference sequence). J was trimmed by 4 bases and V by 4 bases; bases with no gene match: 5. The CDR3 DNA follows: TGTGCCAGCAGCCGGGGACTAGCGGGAGGGAGGTACGAGCAGTACTTC. Encoded protein: CASSRGLAGGRYEQYF. Based on the CDR3 plus reference TRBV5-4 and TRBJ2-7, the full variable domain is ETGVTQSPTHLIKTRGQQVTLRCSSQSGHNTVSWYQQALGQGPQFIFQYYREEENGRGNFPPRFSGLQFPNYSSELNVNALELDDSALYLCASSRGLAGGRYEQYFGPGTRLTVT.

A few counts support this clone. CDR3 bases: TGTGCCAGCAAAGAGGAAAACTATGGCTACACCTTC. Protein sequence: CASKEENYGYTF. The chain uses TRBV7-9 and TRBJ1-2; D is undetermined. V lost 7 bases and J 2 bases, leaving 8 bases between the germline ends. Germline V gene lookup returns CDR1 SEHNR and CDR2 FQNEAQ (reference sequence). The CDR3 runs 12 residues.

This clone was counted many times. The chain couples TRBV30 to TRBJ2-1, with TRBD2 identical over 8 bases. CDR1 and CDR2 (germline): GTSNPN, SVGIG (reference sequence). This CDR3 is 14 amino acids long. V lost 5 bases and J lost 0; bases outside the gene matches: 3. This CDR3 is CAWGSGGSYNEQFF. In DNA, the CDR3 is TGTGCCTGGGGGAGCGGGGGCTCCTACAATGAGCAGTTCTTC.

This rearrangement joins TRBV28 to TRBJ2-4; 8 nucleotides match TRBD2. The germline V gene has CDR1 MDHEN and CDR2 SYDVKM. This CDR3 is built from 16 residues. With 7 bases clipped from V and 7 bases from J, the junction kept 15 bases outside the gene matches. The chain's CDR3 is CASTPSGSFVGNIQYF. The CDR3 nucleotides are TGTGCCAGCACCCCAAGCGGGAGTTTTGTCGGTAACATTCAGTACTTC.

There are a few counts of this clone. The genes are TRBV7-2 and TRBJ1-5; 7 bases agree with TRBD1. CDR3 length: 14 residues. The V and J ends lost 6 bases and 7 bases, in that order; junction bases with no gene match: 9. The germline CDR1 and CDR2 sequences are SGHTA and FQGNSA. CDR3 nucleotides: TGTGCCAGCAGAGAAGGGACAGAGCGGCAGCCCCAGCATTTT. This translates into CASREGTERQPQHF.

The J gene is TRBJ2-5, the V gene TRBV5-1, with TRBD2 identical over 7 bases. Losses at the gene ends were 4 bases for V and 1 base for J; bases not matched to a gene: 10. CDR1 is SGHRS, CDR2 YFSETQ, per germline. The CDR3 is made up of 16 amino acids. DNA for the CDR3: TGCGCCAGCAGCCGTACTGGCGGGGGTCCCCAAGAGACCCAGTACTTC. It translates to CASSRTGGGPQETQYF.

The V gene is TRBV30, the J gene TRBJ2-1; 11 bases are a match to TRBD2. The CDR3 spans 14 residues. V gave up 4 bases and J gave up 10 bases; unmatched junction bases: 9. Germline CDR1 reads GTSNPN; CDR2 reads SVGIG (reference sequence). The CDR3 coding sequence is TGTGCCTGGACTAGCGGGAGGCCCGAGAACGAGCAGTTCTTC. This codes for CAWTSGRPENEQFF. The full variable domain, in which reference TRBV30 and TRBJ2-1 provide the parts outside the CDR3, is SQTIHQWPATLVQPVGSPLSLECTVEGTSNPNLYWYRQAAGRGLQLLFYSVGIGQISSEVPQNLSASRPQDRQFILSSKKLLLSDSGFYLCAWTSGRPENEQFFGPGTRLTVL.

The sample holds a few counts of this clone. The genes are TRBV6-1 and TRBJ2-7; possibly TRBD2 for D (6 bases). V lost 7 bases, J lost 3 bases, and 13 bases lay in between. This CDR3 is built from 13 residues. The germline gives CDR1 MNHNS, CDR2 SASEGT. In DNA form, the CDR3 reads TGTGCCAGCACAAGAGCGGGCTTCTACGAGCAGTACTTC. Protein sequence: CASTRAGFYEQYF.

In its sample, this clone was seen a few times. This chain uses TRBV30 with TRBJ1-5; unclear D gene. The length of the CDR3 is 17 residues. Deletions cut 0 bases from V and 2 bases from J, with 17 bases between. From germline, CDR1 is GTSNPN and CDR2 SVGIG (reference sequence). For the CDR3, the DNA is TGTGCCTGGAGTGTAGGCTTAGAGGGCCGGGGCAATCAGCCCCAGCATTTT. Translated: CAWSVGLEGRGNQPQHF.

This clone turned up a few times. The rearrangement joins TRBV18 to TRBJ2-5; weak D call: TRBD2 (5 bases). This CDR3 comprises 16 residues. Between the trimmed V and J ends, which lost 6 bases and 5 bases, there was a span of 22 bases. Germline V gene data show CDR1 as KGHSH and CDR2 as LQKENI. CDR3 residues: CASSAGRAWEQETQYF. The CDR3 nucleotides read TGTGCCAGCTCGGCTGGACGGGCGTGGGAGCAGGAGACCCAGTACTTC.

This clone was counted ten times or more. The chain links TRBV27 to TRBJ2-1; TRBD2 is a possible D gene (6 bases). Deletions cut 5 bases from V and 0 bases from J, with 11 bases between. This CDR3 has 15 amino acids. CDR1 is MNHEY, CDR2 SMNVEV, per germline (reference sequence). The CDR3 here is CASSPIGSSYNEQFF. CDR3 nucleotides: TGTGCCAGCAGTCCCATCGGGAGCTCCTACAATGAGCAGTTCTTC.

This clone appeared a few times. The chain recombines TRBV2 with TRBJ2-6; a possible D gene is TRBD1 (5 bases). The CDR3 runs to 14 residues. With 4 bases removed from V and 2 bases from J, the gap between germline ends came to 6 bases. Germline V gene data show CDR1 as SNHLY and CDR2 as FYNNEI. The CDR3 reads CASSARAGANVLTF. As DNA, the CDR3 is TGTGCCAGCAGTGCCAGGGCTGGGGCCAACGTCCTGACTTTC.

The chain has TRBV7-2 and TRBJ2-1; 11 positions match TRBD2. With 5 bases clipped from V and 1 base from J, the junction kept 4 bases outside the gene matches. CDR3 length equals 16 residues. In germline, CDR1 is SGHTA, CDR2 FQGNSA. This chain's CDR3 is CASSPRLAGSYNEQFF. The CDR3 region has the DNA TGTGCCAGCAGCCCCAGACTAGCGGGATCCTACAATGAGCAGTTCTTC.